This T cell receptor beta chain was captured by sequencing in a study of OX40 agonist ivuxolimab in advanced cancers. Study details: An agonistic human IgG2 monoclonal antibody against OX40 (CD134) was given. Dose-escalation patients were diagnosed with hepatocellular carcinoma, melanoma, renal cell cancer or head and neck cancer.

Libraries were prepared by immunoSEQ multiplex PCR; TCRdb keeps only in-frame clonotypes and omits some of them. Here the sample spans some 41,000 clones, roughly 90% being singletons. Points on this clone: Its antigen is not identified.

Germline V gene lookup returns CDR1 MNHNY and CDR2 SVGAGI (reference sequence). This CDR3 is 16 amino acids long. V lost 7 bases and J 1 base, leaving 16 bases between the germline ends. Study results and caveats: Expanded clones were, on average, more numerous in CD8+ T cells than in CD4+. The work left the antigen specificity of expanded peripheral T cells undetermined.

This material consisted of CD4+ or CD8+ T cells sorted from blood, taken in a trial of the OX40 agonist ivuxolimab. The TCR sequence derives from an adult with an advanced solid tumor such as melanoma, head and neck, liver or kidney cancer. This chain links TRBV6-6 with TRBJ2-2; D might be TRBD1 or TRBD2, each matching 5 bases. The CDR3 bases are TGTGCCAGCACTCCCTCCGCAGGGAGGAACACCGGGGAGCTGTTTTTT. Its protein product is CASTPSAGRNTGELFF.